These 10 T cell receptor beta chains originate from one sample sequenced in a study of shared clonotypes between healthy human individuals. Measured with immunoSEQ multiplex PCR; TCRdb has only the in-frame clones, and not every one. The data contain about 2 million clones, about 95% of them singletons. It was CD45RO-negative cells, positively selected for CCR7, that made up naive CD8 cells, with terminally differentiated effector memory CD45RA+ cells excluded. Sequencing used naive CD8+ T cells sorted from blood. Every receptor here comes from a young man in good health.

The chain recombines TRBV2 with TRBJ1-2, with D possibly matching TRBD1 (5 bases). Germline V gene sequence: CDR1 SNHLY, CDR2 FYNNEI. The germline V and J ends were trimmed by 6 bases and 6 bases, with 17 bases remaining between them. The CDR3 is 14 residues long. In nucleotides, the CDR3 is TGTGCCAGCAGGAAGCAAGAGGTCAGGGATGGCTACACCTTC. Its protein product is CASRKQEVRDGYTF.

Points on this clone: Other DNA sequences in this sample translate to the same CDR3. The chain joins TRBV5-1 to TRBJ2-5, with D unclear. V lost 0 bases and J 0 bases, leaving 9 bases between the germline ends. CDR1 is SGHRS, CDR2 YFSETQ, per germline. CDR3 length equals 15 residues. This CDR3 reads CASSLVGDYQETQYF. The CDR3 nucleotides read TGCGCCAGCAGCTTGGTGGGTGACTACCAAGAGACCCAGTACTTC. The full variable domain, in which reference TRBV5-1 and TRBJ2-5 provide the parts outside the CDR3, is KAGVTQTPRYLIKTRGQQVTLSCSPISGHRSVSWYQQTPGQGLQFLFEYFSETQRNKGNFPGRFSGRQFSNSRSEMNVSTLELGDSALYLCASSLVGDYQETQYFGPGTRLLVL.

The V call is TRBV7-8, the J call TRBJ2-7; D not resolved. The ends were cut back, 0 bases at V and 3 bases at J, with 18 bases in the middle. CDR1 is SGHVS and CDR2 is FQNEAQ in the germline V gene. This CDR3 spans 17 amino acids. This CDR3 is CASSLAYADSSNYEQYF. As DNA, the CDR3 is TGTGCCAGCAGCTTAGCGTACGCCGACTCCTCTAACTACGAGCAGTACTTC.

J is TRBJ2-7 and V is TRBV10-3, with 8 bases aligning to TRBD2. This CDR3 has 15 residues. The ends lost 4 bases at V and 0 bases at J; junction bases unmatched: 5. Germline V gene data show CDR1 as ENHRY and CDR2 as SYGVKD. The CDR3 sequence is CAISGERGNSYEQYF. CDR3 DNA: TGTGCCATCAGTGGAGAGCGGGGGAACTCCTACGAGCAGTACTTC.

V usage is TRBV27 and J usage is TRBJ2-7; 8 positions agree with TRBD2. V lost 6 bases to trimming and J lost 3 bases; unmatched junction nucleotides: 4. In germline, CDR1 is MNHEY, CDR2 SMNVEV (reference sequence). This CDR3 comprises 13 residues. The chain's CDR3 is CASRPAGDYEQYF. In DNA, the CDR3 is TGTGCCAGCAGGCCAGCGGGAGACTACGAGCAGTACTTC.

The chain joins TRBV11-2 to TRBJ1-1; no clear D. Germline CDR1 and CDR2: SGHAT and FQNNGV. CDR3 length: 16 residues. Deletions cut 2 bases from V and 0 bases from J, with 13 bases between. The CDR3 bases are TGTGCCAGCAGCTTATCGATGGGAAGGATGAACACTGAAGCTTTCTTT. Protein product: CASSLSMGRMNTEAFF.

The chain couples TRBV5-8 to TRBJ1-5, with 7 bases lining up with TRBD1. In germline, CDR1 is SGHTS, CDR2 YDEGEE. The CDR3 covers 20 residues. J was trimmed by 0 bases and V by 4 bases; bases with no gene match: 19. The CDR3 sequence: CASSMEGTLAGQYSNQPQHF. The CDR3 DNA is TGTGCCAGCAGCATGGAAGGTACGCTTGCGGGACAGTATAGCAATCAGCCCCAGCATTTT.

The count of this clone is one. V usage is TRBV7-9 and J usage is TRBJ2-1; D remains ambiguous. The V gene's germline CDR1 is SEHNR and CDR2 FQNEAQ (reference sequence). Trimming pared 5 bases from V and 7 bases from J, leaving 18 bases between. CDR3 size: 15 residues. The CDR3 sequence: CASSPSLMAFNEQFF. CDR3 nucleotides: TGTGCCAGCAGCCCGAGCTTAATGGCCTTTAATGAGCAGTTCTTC.

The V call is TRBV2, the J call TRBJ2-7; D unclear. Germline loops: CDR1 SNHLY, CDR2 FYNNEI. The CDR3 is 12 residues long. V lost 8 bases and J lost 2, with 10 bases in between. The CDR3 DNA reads TGTGCCAGCTCAACATTTACCTACGAGCAGTACTTC. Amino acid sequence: CASSTFTYEQYF.

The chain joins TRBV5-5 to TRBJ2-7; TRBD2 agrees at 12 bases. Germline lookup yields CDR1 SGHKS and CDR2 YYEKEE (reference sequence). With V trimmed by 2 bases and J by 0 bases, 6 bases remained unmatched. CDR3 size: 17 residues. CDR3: CASSFTSGRSSSYEQYF. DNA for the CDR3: TGTGCCAGCAGCTTTACTAGCGGGAGGTCAAGCTCCTACGAGCAGTACTTC.